This T cell receptor (beta chain) is from a study of blood T cell repertoires in COVID-19. Across the study: Italy, Spain and the United States were the sources of the convalescent and acute COVID-19 samples. T cells, B-cell-depleted T cells, or PBMCs provided the cDNA or gDNA that served as material.

The CDR3 length is 15 residues. Germline V gene data show CDR1 as SGHRS and CDR2 as YFSETQ. The J segment lost 3 bases and the V segment lost 3 bases, leaving 7 bases of the junction unmatched. In the source study's methods: Estimation of nucleated cell counts relied on the amplification of reference gene primers. The table came from immunoSEQ multiplex PCR; TCRdb's copy has only in-frame clones and leaves some out. That table is the source of V, J and clone size, and D and trimming were worked out from the DNA. The sample has about 140,000 clones; approximately 84% are singletons. The sequencing sample was made of peripheral blood. This TCR came from a human donor in a cohort sampled during active COVID-19. The V and J genes are TRBV5-1 and TRBJ2-3; 7 nucleotides line up with TRBD1. CDR3: CASSSGTDRTDTQYF. The CDR3 DNA sequence: TGCGCCAGCAGCTCCGGGACAGATCGAACAGATACGCAGTATTTT.